The 20 T cell receptor beta chains in this list originate from one sample, sequenced in a study of CXCR4 blockade with PD-1 therapy in pancreatic cancer (dated by TCRdb to about 2019). The library was produced with the immunoSEQ multiplex PCR assay. TCRdb stores this immuneACCESS table with in-frame sequences only. Part of the clones is absent; in the studies checked, under half of the shortfall reflects unresolved V genes, and no reason is known for the rest. The sample profile shows about 8,000 clones; about 60% of them were found once. The top ten clones comprise approximately 7.2% of the sample. Material for sequencing was tumor tissue. These receptors were taken from a human donor with pancreatic ductal adenocarcinoma.

The chain couples TRBV28 to TRBJ2-6; D is uncertain. This CDR3 is built from 13 residues. V was cut by 8 bases and J by 2 bases, with 7 bases left in between. CDR1 MDHEN and CDR2 SYDVKM come from the germline V gene. The CDR3 region has the DNA TGTGCCAGCGTCTCCACTGGGGCCAACGTCCTGACTTTC. It codes for CASVSTGANVLTF.

The V and J genes are TRBV10-2 and TRBJ2-1; 8 bases line up with TRBD2. J lost 4 bases, V lost 0 bases, and 8 bases had no gene match. This CDR3 is built from 17 residues. Germline V gene sequence: CDR1 WSHSY, CDR2 SAAADI. The CDR3 coding sequence is TGCGCCAGCAGTGAGTCGAGGCGGGGGGCGGATTACAATGAGCAGTTCTTC. Its translation: CASSESRRGADYNEQFF.

V usage is TRBV15 and J usage is TRBJ1-2, with TRBD1 as a possible D gene (5 bases). V lost 1 base, J lost 6 bases, and 12 bases lay in between. Germline CDR1 and CDR2: LNHNV and YYDKDF (reference sequence). The CDR3 spans 14 residues. CDR3 amino acids: CATSRARDSNGYTF. The DNA of the CDR3 is TGTGCCACCAGCAGAGCCAGGGACTCTAATGGCTACACCTTC.

This clone was seen only once. This rearrangement joins TRBV29-1 to TRBJ2-7; a weak D match, TRBD1 (6 bases). V was clipped by 7 bases and J by 2 bases, with 27 bases between them. This CDR3 spans 17 amino acids. Looked up from germline, CDR1 is SQVTM and CDR2 is ANQGSEA. DNA of the CDR3: TGCAGCGGCCACCGTGGGACAAGGGCATTATTAACCTACGAGCAGTACTTC. The encoded protein is CSGHRGTRALLTYEQYF.

The V gene is TRBV19, the J gene TRBJ2-7; D is perhaps TRBD1 (6 bases). The CDR3 covers 14 residues. The germline V gene has CDR1 LNHDA and CDR2 SQIVND (reference sequence). Trimming stripped 5 bases from V and 2 bases from J, with 13 bases between. CDR3 DNA: TGTGCCAGTAGTCCTGGGACATCCACCTACGAGCAGTACTTC. Amino acids: CASSPGTSTYEQYF.

This sequence joins TRBV19 and TRBJ2-1; 14 positions match TRBD2. The CDR3 loop spans 20 amino acids. Germline values: CDR1 LNHDA, CDR2 SQIVND (reference sequence). V lost 9 bases to trimming and J lost 1 base; unmatched junction nucleotides: 17. This CDR3 reads CARTNAMGLAGDWSYNEQFF. The CDR3 DNA reads TGTGCCAGAACAAATGCCATGGGACTAGCGGGAGATTGGTCCTACAATGAGCAGTTCTTC.

The CDR3 here is CASSLVGTGAYEQYF. The CDR3 DNA is TGCGCCAGCAGCTTGGTAGGGACAGGAGCCTACGAGCAGTACTTC. V gene TRBV5-1 combines with J gene TRBJ2-7; TRBD1 matches at 8 bases. V shed 0 bases, J shed 2 bases, and the junction held 4 bases outside the gene matches. The V gene's germline CDR1 is SGHRS and CDR2 YFSETQ. The CDR3 runs 15 residues.

The rearrangement joins TRBV29-1 to TRBJ1-2, with TRBD1 matching over 8 bases. The CDR3 consists of 13 residues. V gave up 6 bases and J gave up 2 bases; unmatched junction bases: 5. Germline CDR1 reads SQVTM; CDR2 reads ANQGSEA. In nucleotides, the CDR3 is TGCAGCGTCCGACAGGGGCCCAACTATGGCTACACCTTC. Translation gives CSVRQGPNYGYTF.

The chain is built from TRBV19 and TRBJ2-2; D gene ambiguous. Trimming cost V 8 bases and J 5 bases, with 15 bases left between them. The CDR3 is made up of 14 amino acids. The germline V gene has CDR1 LNHDA and CDR2 SQIVND (reference sequence). DNA for the CDR3: TGTGCCAGTGGTCGGAGACTCTCTACCGGGGAGCTGTTTTTT. Its protein product is CASGRRLSTGELFF.

The CDR3 loop is CASSDRLGLAEYYNEQFF. The DNA of the CDR3 is TGCGCCAGCAGTGACCGGCTTGGACTAGCGGAATACTACAATGAGCAGTTCTTC. V gene TRBV10-2 combines with J gene TRBJ2-1; 10 bases align to TRBD2. The V segment lost 3 bases and the J segment 3 bases; nucleotides outside the gene matches: 11. CDR3 size: 18 residues. Germline loops: CDR1 WSHSY, CDR2 SAAADI.

This chain uses TRBV5-1 with TRBJ1-3, with 8 bases aligning to TRBD1. The CDR3 consists of 14 residues. CDR1 is SGHRS and CDR2 is YFSETQ in the germline V gene. Trimming removed 3 bases from V and 3 bases from J; junction bases left unmatched: 2. CDR3 nucleotide sequence: TGCGCCAGCAGCTCCAGGGGGCTTGGAAACACCATATATTTT. Amino acids: CASSSRGLGNTIYF.

The chain has TRBV11-3 and TRBJ1-1; unclear D gene. The CDR3 runs to 15 residues. Germline V gene data show CDR1 as SGHNT and CDR2 as YENEEA. The germline V and J ends were trimmed by 1 base and 1 base, with 10 bases remaining between them. The chain's CDR3 is CASSLGDGENTEAFF. DNA for the CDR3: TGTGCCAGCAGCTTAGGAGACGGGGAGAACACTGAAGCTTTCTTT.

The chain joins TRBV18 to TRBJ2-3; D unresolved. The germline V gene has CDR1 KGHSH and CDR2 LQKENI. V lost 4 bases to trimming and J lost 7 bases, with 27 bases between them. This CDR3 comprises 18 residues. The CDR3 is CASSRWIRANGSGNTQYF. DNA of the CDR3: TGTGCCAGCTCACGTTGGATCCGAGCTAACGGGTCCGGAAATACGCAGTATTTT.

With regard to this clone: The junction departs from the called germline gene at one end, perhaps through a read error. The gene calls are TRBV19 and TRBJ1-5; D is unclear. Germline V lookup: CDR1 LNHDA, CDR2 SQIVND (reference sequence). The length of the CDR3 is 13 residues. The CDR3 loop is CVSSGQINQPQHF. In DNA form, the CDR3 reads TGTGTCAGTAGTGGCCAGATCAATCAGCCCCAGCATTTT. The variable domain in full, with the rest retrieved from reference TRBV19 and TRBJ1-5, is DGGITQSPKYLFRKEGQNVTLSCEQNLNHDAMYWYRQDPGQGLRLIYYSQIVNDFQKGDIAEGYSVSREKKESFPLTVTSAQKNPTAFYLCVSSGQINQPQHFGDGTRLSIL.

This clone was seen a few times. Here the CDR3 reads CASSIGGWDQPQHF. In DNA, the CDR3 is TGTGCCAGTAGTATAGGAGGATGGGATCAGCCCCAGCATTTT. The V gene is TRBV19, the J gene TRBJ1-5; no clear D gene. The CDR3 is 14 residues long. CDR1 and CDR2 from the germline V gene are LNHDA and SQIVND (reference sequence). The V gene lost 1 base and the J gene lost 5 bases, with 9 bases spanning the gap.

This chain uses TRBV6-4 with TRBJ2-7; possibly TRBD2 for D (6 bases). Germline CDR1 reads MRHNA; CDR2 reads SNTAGT. V dropped 6 bases and J dropped 6 bases, with 21 bases sitting between them. The CDR3 loop spans 15 amino acids. Here the CDR3 reads CASSEPTFGGSEQYF. For the CDR3, the DNA is TGTGCCAGCAGCGAGCCAACCTTTGGGGGGAGCGAGCAGTACTTC.

The chain combines TRBV6-8 with TRBJ2-2; perhaps D is TRBD1 or TRBD2 (5 bases each). The V gene lost 8 bases and the J gene lost 6 bases, with 16 bases spanning the gap. This CDR3 has 14 amino acids. Germline assignment: CDR1 MNHGY and CDR2 SAAAGT. CDR3 sequence (DNA): TGTGCCAGCGTCGGGGCACGGGTAGCCGGGGAGCTGTTTTTT. This codes for CASVGARVAGELFF.

This chain uses TRBV6-8 with TRBJ2-1; D remains ambiguous. The CDR3 is made up of 13 amino acids. V shed 0 bases and J shed 7 bases, with 7 bases lying between them. Germline lookup yields CDR1 MNHGY and CDR2 SAAAGT. The CDR3 loop reads CASSYSSQNEQFF. Here the CDR3 DNA reads TGTGCCAGCAGTTACTCGTCGCAGAATGAGCAGTTCTTC.

V usage is TRBV19 and J usage is TRBJ1-1; tentatively, D is TRBD1 (5 bases). This CDR3 region has 12 residues. V gave up 6 bases and J gave up 7 bases, with 12 bases separating them. CDR1 is LNHDA, CDR2 SQIVND, per germline (reference sequence). The CDR3 DNA reads TGTGCCAGTAGCCCATGGGGGAGTGAAGCTTTCTTT. It translates to CASSPWGSEAFF. The complete variable domain, with remaining parts taken from reference TRBV19 and TRBJ1-1, reads DGGITQSPKYLFRKEGQNVTLSCEQNLNHDAMYWYRQDPGQGLRLIYYSQIVNDFQKGDIAEGYSVSREKKESFPLTVTSAQKNPTAFYLCASSPWGSEAFFGQGTRLTVV.

V usage is TRBV18 and J usage is TRBJ2-1, with a possible D match to TRBD2 (5 bases). The CDR3 sequence is 14 residues long. The germline V gene encodes CDR1 KGHSH and CDR2 LQKENI. Trimming removed 0 bases from V and 4 bases from J, with 7 bases in between. CDR3 region: CASSPPAGYNEQFF. The CDR3 coding sequence is TGTGCCAGCTCACCACCCGCGGGTTACAATGAGCAGTTCTTC.